This T cell receptor beta chain was retrieved from a study of technical replicates of blood from a few donors. The CDR3 runs 18 residues. Germline values: CDR1 LNHDA, CDR2 SQIVND (reference sequence). Trimming took off 3 bases at V and 5 bases at J, with 23 bases between the two ends. Profiled with immunoSEQ multiplex PCR; TCRdb holds only in-frame clones, not every one. Among some 57,000 clones listed, roughly 97% were seen once. V and J are TRBV19 and TRBJ1-5; D gene uncertain. The receptor was derived from a human donor in good health. The sequenced material came from T cells isolated from PBMCs. The CDR3 reads CASSIIHEGAGYYQPQHF. The CDR3 region has the DNA TGTGCCAGTAGTATCATCCATGAGGGCGCGGGTTATTATCAGCCCCAGCATTTT.